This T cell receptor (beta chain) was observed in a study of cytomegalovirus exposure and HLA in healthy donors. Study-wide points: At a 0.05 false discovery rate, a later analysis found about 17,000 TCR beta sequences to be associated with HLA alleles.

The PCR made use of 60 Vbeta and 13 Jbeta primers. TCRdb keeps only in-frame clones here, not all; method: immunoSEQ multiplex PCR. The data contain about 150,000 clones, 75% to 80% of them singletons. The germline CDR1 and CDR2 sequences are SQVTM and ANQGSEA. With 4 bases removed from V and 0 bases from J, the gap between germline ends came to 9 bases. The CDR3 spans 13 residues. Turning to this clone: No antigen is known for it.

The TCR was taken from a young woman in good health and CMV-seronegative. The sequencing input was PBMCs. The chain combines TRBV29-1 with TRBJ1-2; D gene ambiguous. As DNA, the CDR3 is TGCAGCGTTGGGGAGGAGGCTAACTATGGCTACACCTTC. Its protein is CSVGEEANYGYTF.